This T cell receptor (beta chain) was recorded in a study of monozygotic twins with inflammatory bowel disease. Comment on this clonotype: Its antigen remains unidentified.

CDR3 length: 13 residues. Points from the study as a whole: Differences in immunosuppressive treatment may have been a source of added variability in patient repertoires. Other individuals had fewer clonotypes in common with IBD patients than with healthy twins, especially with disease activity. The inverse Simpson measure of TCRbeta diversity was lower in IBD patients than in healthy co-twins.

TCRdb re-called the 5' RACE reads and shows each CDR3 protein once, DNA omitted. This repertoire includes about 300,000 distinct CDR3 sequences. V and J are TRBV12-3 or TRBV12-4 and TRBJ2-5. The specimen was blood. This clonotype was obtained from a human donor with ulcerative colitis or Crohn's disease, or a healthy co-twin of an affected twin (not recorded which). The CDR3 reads CASRRGLQETQYF.